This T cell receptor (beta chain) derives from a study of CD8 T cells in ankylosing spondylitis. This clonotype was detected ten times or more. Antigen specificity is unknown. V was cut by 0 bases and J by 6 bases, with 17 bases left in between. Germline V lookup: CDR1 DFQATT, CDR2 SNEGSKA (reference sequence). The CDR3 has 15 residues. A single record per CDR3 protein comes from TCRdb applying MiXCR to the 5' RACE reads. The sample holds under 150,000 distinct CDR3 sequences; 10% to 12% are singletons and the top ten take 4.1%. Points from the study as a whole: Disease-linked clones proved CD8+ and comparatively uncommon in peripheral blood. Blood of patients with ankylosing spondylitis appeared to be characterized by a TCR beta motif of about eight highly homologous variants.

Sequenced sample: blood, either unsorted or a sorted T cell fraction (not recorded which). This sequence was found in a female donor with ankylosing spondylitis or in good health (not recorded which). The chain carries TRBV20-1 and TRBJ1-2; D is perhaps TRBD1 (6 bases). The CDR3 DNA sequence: TGCAGTGCTAGAGATCCCCGGGGGCGTCAGAATGGCTACACCTTC. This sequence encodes CSARDPRGRQNGYTF.